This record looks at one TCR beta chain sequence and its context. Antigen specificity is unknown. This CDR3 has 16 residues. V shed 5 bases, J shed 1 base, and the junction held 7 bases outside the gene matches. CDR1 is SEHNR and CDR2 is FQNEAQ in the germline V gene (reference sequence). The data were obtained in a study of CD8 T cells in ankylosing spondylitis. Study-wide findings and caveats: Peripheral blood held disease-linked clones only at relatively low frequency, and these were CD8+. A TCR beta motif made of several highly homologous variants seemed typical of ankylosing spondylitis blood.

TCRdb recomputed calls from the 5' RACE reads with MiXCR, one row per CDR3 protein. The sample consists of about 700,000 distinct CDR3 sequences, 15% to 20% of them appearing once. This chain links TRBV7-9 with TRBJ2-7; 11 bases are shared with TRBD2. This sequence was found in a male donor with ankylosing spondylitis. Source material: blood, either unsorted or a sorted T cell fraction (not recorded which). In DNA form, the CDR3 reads TGTGCCAGCAGCACCTATACTAGCGGGAGTTCCTACGAGCAGTACTTC. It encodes CASSTYTSGSSYEQYF.